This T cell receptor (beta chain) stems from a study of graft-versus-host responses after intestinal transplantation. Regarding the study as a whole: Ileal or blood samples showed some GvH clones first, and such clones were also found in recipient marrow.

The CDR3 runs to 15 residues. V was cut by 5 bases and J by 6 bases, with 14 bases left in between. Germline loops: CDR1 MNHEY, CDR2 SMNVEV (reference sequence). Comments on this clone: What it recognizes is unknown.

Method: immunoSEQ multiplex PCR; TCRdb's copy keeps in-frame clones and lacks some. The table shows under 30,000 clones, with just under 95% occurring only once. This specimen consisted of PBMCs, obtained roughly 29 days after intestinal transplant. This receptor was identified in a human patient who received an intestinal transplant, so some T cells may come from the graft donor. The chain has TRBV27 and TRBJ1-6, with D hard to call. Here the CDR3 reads CASSPRLFLNSPLHF. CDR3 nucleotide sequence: TGTGCCAGCAGTCCCAGGCTTTTCCTTAATTCACCCCTCCACTTT.